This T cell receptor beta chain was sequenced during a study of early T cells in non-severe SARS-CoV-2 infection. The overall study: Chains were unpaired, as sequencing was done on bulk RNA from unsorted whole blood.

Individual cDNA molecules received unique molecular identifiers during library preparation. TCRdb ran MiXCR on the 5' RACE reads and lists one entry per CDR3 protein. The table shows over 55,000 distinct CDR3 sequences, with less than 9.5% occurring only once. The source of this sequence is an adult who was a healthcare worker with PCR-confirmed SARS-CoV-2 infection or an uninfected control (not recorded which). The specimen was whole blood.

CDR3 residues: CSVAAGSTDTQYF. The CDR3 DNA is TGCAGCGTTGCGGCGGGATCCACAGATACGCAGTATTTT. The chain combines TRBV29-1 with TRBJ2-3; tentatively, D is TRBD2 (6 bases). Trimming stripped 4 bases from V and 2 bases from J, with 10 bases between. The germline V gene has CDR1 SQVTM and CDR2 ANQGSEA. The CDR3 has 13 residues.